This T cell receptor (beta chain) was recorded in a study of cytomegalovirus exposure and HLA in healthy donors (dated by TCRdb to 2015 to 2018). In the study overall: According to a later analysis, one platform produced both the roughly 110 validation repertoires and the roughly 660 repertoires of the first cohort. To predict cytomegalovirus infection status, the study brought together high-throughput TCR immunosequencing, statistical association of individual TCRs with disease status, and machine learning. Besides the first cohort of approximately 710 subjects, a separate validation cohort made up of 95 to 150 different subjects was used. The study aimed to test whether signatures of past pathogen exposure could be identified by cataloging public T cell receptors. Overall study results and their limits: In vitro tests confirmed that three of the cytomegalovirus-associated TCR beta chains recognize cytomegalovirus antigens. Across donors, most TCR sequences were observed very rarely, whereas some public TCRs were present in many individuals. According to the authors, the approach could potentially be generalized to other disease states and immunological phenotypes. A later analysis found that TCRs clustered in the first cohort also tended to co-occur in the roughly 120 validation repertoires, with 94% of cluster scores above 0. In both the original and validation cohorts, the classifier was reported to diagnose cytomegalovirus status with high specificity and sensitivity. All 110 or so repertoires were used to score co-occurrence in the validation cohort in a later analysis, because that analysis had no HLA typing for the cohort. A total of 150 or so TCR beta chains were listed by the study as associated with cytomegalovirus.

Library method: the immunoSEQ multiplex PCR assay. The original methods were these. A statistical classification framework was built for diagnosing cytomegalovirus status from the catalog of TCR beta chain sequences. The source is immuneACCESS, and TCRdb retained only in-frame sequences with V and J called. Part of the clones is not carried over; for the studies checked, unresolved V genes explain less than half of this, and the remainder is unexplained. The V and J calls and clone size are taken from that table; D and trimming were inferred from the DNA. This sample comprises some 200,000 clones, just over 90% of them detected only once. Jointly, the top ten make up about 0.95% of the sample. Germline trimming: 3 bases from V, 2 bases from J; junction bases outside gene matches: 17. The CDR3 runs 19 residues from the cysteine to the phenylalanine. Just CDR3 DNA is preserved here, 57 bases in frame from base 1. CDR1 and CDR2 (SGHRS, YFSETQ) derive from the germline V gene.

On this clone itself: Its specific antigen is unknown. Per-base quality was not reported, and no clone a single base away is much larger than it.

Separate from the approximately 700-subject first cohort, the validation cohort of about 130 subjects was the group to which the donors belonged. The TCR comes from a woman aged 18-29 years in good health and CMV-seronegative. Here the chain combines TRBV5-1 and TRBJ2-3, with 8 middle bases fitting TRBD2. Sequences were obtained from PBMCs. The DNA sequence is TGCGCCAGCAGCTCCCGGGGGGGAGGCAGACCCTTATCCACAGATACGCAGTATTTT. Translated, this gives CASSSRGGGRPLSTDTQYF.